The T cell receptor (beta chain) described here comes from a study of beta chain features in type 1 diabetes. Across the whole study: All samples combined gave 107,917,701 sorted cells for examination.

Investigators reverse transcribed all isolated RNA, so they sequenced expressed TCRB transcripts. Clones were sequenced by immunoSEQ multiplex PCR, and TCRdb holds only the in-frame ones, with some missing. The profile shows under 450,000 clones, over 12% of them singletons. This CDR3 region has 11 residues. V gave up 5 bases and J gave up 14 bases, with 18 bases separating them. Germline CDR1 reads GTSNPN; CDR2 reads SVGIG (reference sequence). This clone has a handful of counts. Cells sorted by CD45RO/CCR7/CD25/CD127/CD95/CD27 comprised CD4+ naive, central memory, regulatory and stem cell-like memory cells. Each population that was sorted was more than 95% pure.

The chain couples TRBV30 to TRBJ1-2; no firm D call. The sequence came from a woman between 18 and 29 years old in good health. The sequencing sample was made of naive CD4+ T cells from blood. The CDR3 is CAWSITPARTF. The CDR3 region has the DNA TGTGCCTGGTCGATAACTCCGGCTAGGACCTTC.